Listed here is a single T cell receptor beta chain. Its antigen is unidentified. This sample is drawn from a study of CD4+ T cells in melanoma. Study findings and constraints: A reported correlation linked neoantigen-specific CD4+ T cells to CD8+, macrophage and B cell function. Diverse differentiation states were reported for melanoma neoantigen-specific CD4+ T cells.

CDR3 length: 15 amino acids. In germline, CDR1 is MNHEY, CDR2 SMNVEV (reference sequence). Trimming cost V 4 bases and J 3 bases, with 16 bases left between them. Sequencing was performed with immunoSEQ multiplex PCR; in TCRdb, only in-frame clones are kept and a portion is missing. The sample has around 55,000 clones, 55% to 75% seen once. Material: tumor tissue. The receptor's source is a human donor with melanoma. This chain connects TRBV27 to TRBJ2-7; a weak D match, TRBD2 (6 bases). CDR3 in amino acids: CASSSLGGVFYEQYF. CDR3 bases: TGTGCCAGCAGTTCTCTGGGGGGTGTTTTCTACGAGCAGTACTTC.